Below are 27 T cell receptor beta chains sequenced from a single sample in a study of OX40 agonist ivuxolimab in advanced cancers. Sequencing used immunoSEQ multiplex PCR; TCRdb keeps in-frame clones, though not all of them. There are some 57,000 clones in the sample; approximately 90% occur only once, and approximately 5% lies in the top ten. The material was CD4+ or CD8+ T cells sorted from blood, obtained in a trial of the OX40 agonist ivuxolimab. The receptors originated from an adult with an advanced solid tumor such as melanoma, head and neck, liver or kidney cancer.

V is TRBV4-2 and J is TRBJ2-7; D ambiguous. With 4 bases removed from V and 0 bases from J, the gap between germline ends came to 13 bases. Germline V lookup: CDR1 LGHNA, CDR2 YNFKEQ. This CDR3 has 15 residues. CDR3 DNA: TGTGCCAGCAGCCTAAAACCCGAAGGCTCCTACGAGCAGTACTTC. Encoded protein: CASSLKPEGSYEQYF.

The CDR3, as DNA: TGCGCCAGCAGCCCCCGGGACAGGGCTTACGAGCAGTACTTC. It encodes CASSPRDRAYEQYF. The J gene is TRBJ2-7, the V gene TRBV4-1; TRBD1 matches at 9 bases. V gave up 4 bases and J gave up 4 bases; unmatched junction bases: 5. Germline assignment: CDR1 MGHRA and CDR2 YSYEKL. The CDR3 is 14 residues long.

The chain's CDR3 is CASSKGARGEWVGRGPSNQPQHF. The CDR3 DNA reads TGTGCCAGCAGCAAAGGGGCAAGAGGAGAATGGGTTGGCAGGGGCCCTAGCAATCAGCCCCAGCATTTT. J is TRBJ1-5 and V is TRBV21-1; the table calls TRBD1, which could not be checked here. TRBV21-1 has pseudogene status. This CDR3 has 23 amino acids.

V gene TRBV30 combines with J gene TRBJ2-6; maybe TRBD2 (6 bases). The V end lost 4 bases, the J end lost 2 bases, and 15 bases lay between the germline ends. The CDR3 runs 16 residues. Germline V lookup: CDR1 GTSNPN, CDR2 SVGIG (reference sequence). The CDR3 DNA is TGTGCCTGGAAGGCAGGGAGGAGAACTGGGGCCAACGTCCTGACTTTC. Residues: CAWKAGRRTGANVLTF.

The gene calls are TRBV2 and TRBJ1-3, with 8 bases matching TRBD1. This CDR3 contains 14 residues. V lost 6 bases, J lost 4 bases, and 5 bases stayed unmatched. CDR1 is SNHLY and CDR2 is FYNNEI in the germline V gene. The chain's CDR3 is CASSVDRVGNTIYF. The CDR3 DNA is TGTGCCAGCAGCGTGGACAGGGTGGGAAACACCATATATTTT.

The chain joins TRBV7-3 to TRBJ2-2; 8 bases are a match to TRBD2. J was trimmed by 5 bases and V by 0 bases; bases with no gene match: 8. The CDR3 loop spans 17 amino acids. Germline CDR1 is SGHTA and CDR2 is FQGTGA. The CDR3 sequence is CASSLTRLAGLTGELFF. The DNA for the CDR3 is TGTGCCAGCAGCTTAACGCGGCTAGCGGGTCTTACCGGGGAGCTGTTTTTT.

The CDR3 is CASSLVGGSRLGEKLFF. For the CDR3, the DNA is TGCGCCAGCAGCTTGGTAGGGGGCTCGAGGCTGGGGGAAAAACTGTTTTTT. The V call is TRBV5-1, the J call TRBJ1-4; 7 nucleotides line up with TRBD1. The germline gives CDR1 SGHRS, CDR2 YFSETQ. This CDR3 has 17 residues. V shed 0 bases, J shed 8 bases, and the junction held 13 bases outside the gene matches.

The chain uses TRBV7-9 and TRBJ1-1, with D unresolved. This CDR3 has 13 amino acids. V was pared by 2 bases and J by 0 bases, with 4 bases between. Germline V lookup: CDR1 SEHNR, CDR2 FQNEAQ (reference sequence). CDR3 protein: CASSLTVNTEAFF. CDR3 sequence (DNA): TGTGCCAGCAGCTTAACAGTGAACACTGAAGCTTTCTTT.

This clone was detected a few times. The J gene is TRBJ2-5, the V gene TRBV6-1; D gene unclear. V gave up 4 bases and J gave up 7 bases, with 7 bases separating them. The CDR3 sequence is 11 residues long. In germline, CDR1 is MNHNS, CDR2 SASEGT. The CDR3 DNA reads as TGTGCCAGCAGTGCCGGGTGGACCCAGTACTTC. The encoded protein is CASSAGWTQYF.

The chain is built from TRBV5-1 and TRBJ2-1; D possibly corresponds to TRBD2 (6 bases). The CDR3 consists of 15 residues. Germline lookup yields CDR1 SGHRS and CDR2 YFSETQ. Trimming took 0 bases from V and 8 from J, leaving 15 bases between them. CDR3 nucleotides: TGCGCCAGCAGCTTGGATGCGACTAGTGGCGATGAGCAGTTCTTC. It translates to CASSLDATSGDEQFF.

The rearrangement uses TRBV5-4 and TRBJ2-6; the D is unclear. The ends were cut back, 0 bases at V and 2 bases at J, with 12 bases in the middle. Germline V gene lookup returns CDR1 SGHNT and CDR2 YYREEE (reference sequence). The CDR3 runs to 17 residues. This CDR3 is CASSLGRLLAGANVLTF. CDR3 nucleotides: TGTGCCAGCAGCTTGGGGCGTCTCTTAGCTGGGGCCAACGTCCTGACTTTC.

As DNA, the CDR3 is TGTGCCAGCAGCCGTGACAGGGCCACAGATACGCAGTATTTT. It codes for CASSRDRATDTQYF. The chain recombines TRBV11-2 with TRBJ2-3, with 7 bases fitting TRBD1. V gave up 5 bases and J gave up 2 bases; unmatched junction bases: 4. CDR1 is SGHAT and CDR2 is FQNNGV in the germline V gene. The CDR3 contains 14 residues.

The chain uses TRBV5-4 and TRBJ2-4; a weak D match, TRBD2 (6 bases). With 3 bases removed from V and 1 base from J, the gap between germline ends came to 17 bases. Germline loops: CDR1 SGHNT, CDR2 YYREEE (reference sequence). The CDR3 has 17 amino acids. CDR3 DNA: TGTGCCAGCAGCTCCGCCATAGGCGGGGTCGCCAAAAACATTCAGTACTTC. Residues: CASSSAIGGVAKNIQYF.

The chain is built from TRBV28 and TRBJ1-5; D possibly corresponds to TRBD1 (5 bases). Germline V gene sequence: CDR1 MDHEN, CDR2 SYDVKM. Trimming cost V 7 bases and J 0 bases, with 13 bases left between them. The CDR3 is made up of 15 amino acids. In nucleotides, the CDR3 is TGTGCCAGCACCGCGGACAACTATAGCAATCAGCCCCAGCATTTT. This translates into CASTADNYSNQPQHF.

The genes are TRBV5-6 and TRBJ1-5; D not resolved. This CDR3 comprises 13 residues. The ends were cut back, 4 bases at V and 4 bases at J, with 9 bases in the middle. In germline, CDR1 is SGHDT, CDR2 YYEEEE. CDR3 in DNA: TGTGCCAGCAGCAAAGGTAGAAATCAGCCCCAGCATTTT. Translation gives CASSKGRNQPQHF.

This chain connects TRBV19 to TRBJ2-3; 9 nucleotides match TRBD2. CDR1 is LNHDA and CDR2 is SQIVND in the germline V gene (reference sequence). J gave up 6 bases and V 5 bases, and 9 bases lay outside the gene matches. The CDR3 is 15 amino acids. For the CDR3, the DNA is TGTGCCAGTAGTCCTCGGGCGGGAGGGTTGGATACGCAGTATTTT. It specifies CASSPRAGGLDTQYF.

This sequence joins TRBV12-5 and TRBJ2-3, with 9 positions matching TRBD1. The CDR3 runs to 16 residues. Germline V gene sequence: CDR1 LGHNT, CDR2 FRNRAP. J was trimmed by 4 bases and V by 5 bases; bases with no gene match: 10. CDR3 in amino acids: CASGGGGTGLADTQYF. For the CDR3, the DNA is TGTGCTAGTGGTGGCGGCGGGACAGGGTTAGCAGATACGCAGTATTTT.

The rearrangement uses TRBV7-6 and TRBJ1-3, with TRBD1 matching over 8 bases. This CDR3 has 16 residues. Germline loops: CDR1 SGHVS, CDR2 FNYEAQ. With V trimmed by 2 bases and J by 3 bases, 6 bases remained unmatched. This CDR3 is CASSLNQGARGNTIYF. Here the CDR3 DNA reads TGTGCCAGCAGCTTAAATCAGGGGGCGCGTGGAAACACCATATATTTT. The variable domain in full, completed from reference TRBV7-6 and TRBJ1-3, reads GAGVSQSPRYKVTKRGQDVALRCDPISGHVSLYWYRQALGQGPEFLTYFNYEAQQDKSGLPNDRFSAERPEGSISTLTIQRTEQRDSAMYRCASSLNQGARGNTIYFGEGSWLTVV.

J is TRBJ2-3 and V is TRBV18; D is perhaps TRBD1 (6 bases). The CDR3 consists of 15 residues. Germline CDR1 reads KGHSH; CDR2 reads LQKENI. V lost 4 bases, J lost 0 bases, and 11 bases lay in between. The chain's CDR3 is CASSHRQASTDTQYF. CDR3 sequence (DNA): TGTGCCAGCTCACACAGACAGGCGAGCACAGATACGCAGTATTTT. The entire variable domain, with the rest obtained from reference TRBV18 and TRBJ2-3, is as follows: NAGVMQNPRHLVRRRGQEARLRCSPMKGHSHVYWYRQLPEEGLKFMVYLQKENIIDESGMPKERFSAEFPKEGPSILRIQQVVRGDSAAYFCASSHRQASTDTQYFGPGTRLTVL.

This rearrangement joins TRBV27 to TRBJ1-5, with D tentatively TRBD1 (5 bases). Trimming cost V 5 bases and J 0 bases, with 8 bases left between them. The germline V gene has CDR1 MNHEY and CDR2 SMNVEV (reference sequence). The CDR3 loop spans 14 amino acids. CDR3 sequence: CASSRQYSNQPQHF. The CDR3 coding sequence is TGTGCCAGCAGTCGACAGTATAGCAATCAGCCCCAGCATTTT.

This clone has only one observation. The chain couples TRBV28 to TRBJ2-7; D might be TRBD2 (6 bases). Germline V gene sequence: CDR1 MDHEN, CDR2 SYDVKM. V was pared by 6 bases and J by 9 bases, with 18 bases between. The CDR3 extends over 13 amino acids. CDR3 nucleotide sequence: TGTGCCAGCAGCCTGGGACTGGGAGTAGTGCAGTACTTC. Its protein product is CASSLGLGVVQYF.

The chain has TRBV2 and TRBJ2-7, with a weak D call TRBD1 (6 bases). This CDR3 spans 20 amino acids. V was shortened by 3 bases and J by 0 bases, with 27 bases between the two germline ends. Germline loops: CDR1 SNHLY, CDR2 FYNNEI. CDR3 protein: CASSDPPDSNPYLTSYEQYF. The CDR3 DNA follows: TGTGCCAGCAGTGATCCCCCGGACAGTAACCCCTATTTAACCTCCTACGAGCAGTACTTC. Full variable domain (remainder filled in from reference TRBV2 and TRBJ2-7): EPEVTQTPSHQVTQMGQEVILRCVPISNHLYFYWYRQILGQKVEFLVSFYNNEISEKSEIFDDQFSVERPDGSNFTLKIRSTKLEDSAMYFCASSDPPDSNPYLTSYEQYFGPGTRLTVT.

The chain recombines TRBV11-2 with TRBJ2-7; TRBD2 aligns across 9 bases. The J segment lost 4 bases and the V segment lost 5 bases, leaving 3 bases of the junction unmatched. The CDR3 contains 13 residues. The germline CDR1 and CDR2 sequences are SGHAT and FQNNGV. CDR3 in DNA: TGTGCCAGCAGCGCAAGCGGGAGGTACGAGCAGTACTTC. It codes for CASSASGRYEQYF.

V gene TRBV19 combines with J gene TRBJ1-4, with D hard to call. Germline V lookup: CDR1 LNHDA, CDR2 SQIVND (reference sequence). The CDR3 contains 14 residues. Trimming stripped 6 bases from V and 0 bases from J, with 8 bases between. The CDR3 is CASRRVATNEKLFF. As DNA, the CDR3 is TGTGCCAGTAGGAGAGTTGCAACTAATGAAAAACTGTTTTTT. The variable domain in full, completed from reference TRBV19 and TRBJ1-4, reads DGGITQSPKYLFRKEGQNVTLSCEQNLNHDAMYWYRQDPGQGLRLIYYSQIVNDFQKGDIAEGYSVSREKKESFPLTVTSAQKNPTAFYLCASRRVATNEKLFFGSGTQLSVL.

The chain couples TRBV9 to TRBJ2-3; 7 bases map to TRBD2. Trimming removed 4 bases from V and 0 bases from J; junction bases left unmatched: 11. The CDR3 spans 17 residues. Germline values: CDR1 SGDLS, CDR2 YYNGEE. CDR3 loop: CASSQSAAGASTDTQYF. The CDR3 nucleotides are TGTGCCAGCAGCCAATCCGCGGCGGGAGCTAGCACAGATACGCAGTATTTT.

There are a few counts of this clone. This sequence joins TRBV7-9 and TRBJ1-2; D uncertain. CDR3 size: 14 residues. V lost 5 bases and J 8 bases, leaving 18 bases between the germline ends. Germline CDR1 SEHNR, CDR2 FQNEAQ (reference sequence). The chain's CDR3 is CASSITGNREGYTF. CDR3 bases: TGTGCCAGCAGCATCACGGGGAACCGTGAGGGCTACACCTTC.

There are a few counts of this clone. The chain couples TRBV7-9 to TRBJ1-5; 7 positions match TRBD1. J gave up 4 bases and V 3 bases, and 6 bases lay outside the gene matches. CDR1 is SEHNR and CDR2 is FQNEAQ in the germline V gene (reference sequence). This CDR3 contains 15 residues. CDR3 protein: CASSFSGTENQPQHF. The CDR3 DNA follows: TGTGCCAGCAGCTTTTCCGGGACAGAGAATCAGCCCCAGCATTTT. The full variable domain, in which reference TRBV7-9 and TRBJ1-5 provide the parts outside the CDR3, is DTGVSQNPRHKITKRGQNVTFRCDPISEHNRLYWYRQTLGQGPEFLTYFQNEAQLEKSRLLSDRFSAERPKGSFSTLEIQRTEQGDSAMYLCASSFSGTENQPQHFGDGTRLSIL.